This T cell receptor beta chain was profiled in a study of cytomegalovirus exposure and HLA in healthy donors. CDR1 is MNHEY, CDR2 SMNVEV, per germline (reference sequence). V lost 6 bases and J 10 bases, leaving 22 bases between the germline ends. The CDR3 has 15 residues. Amplification used 60 Vbeta primers and 13 Jbeta primers. TCRdb's table, derived via immunoSEQ multiplex PCR, lists solely in-frame clones and lacks some. There are some 130,000 clones in the sample; roughly four fifths occur only once, and 1% to 1.5% lies in the top ten. Study results and limitations: Donors were assumed by presence/absence analyses to have roughly uniform sequencing depth. V- and J-gene trimming of TCR beta was linked (in a later analysis) to a missense DCLRE1C variant. TCR beta sequences reportedly predicted most subjects' HLA-A and HLA-B alleles accurately.

Note on this clone: The antigen is not known.

The TCR sequence derives from a girl between 2 and 10 years old in good health and CMV-seronegative. Sequencing used PBMCs. The V gene is TRBV27, the J gene TRBJ1-5, with a tentative D call TRBD1 (6 bases). The CDR3 loop is CASSPWGGLITPQHF. The CDR3 DNA is TGTGCCAGCAGCCCGTGGGGGGGGCTAATCACCCCCCAGCATTTT.